This is a list of T cell receptor beta chains from one sample in a study of blood T cell repertoires in COVID-19. The data were produced by immunoSEQ multiplex PCR, yet TCRdb's version contains in-frame clones alone and is incomplete. This sample has about 200,000 clones, with about 88% found just once. Sequencing was performed on PBMCs or T cells enriched from blood (not recorded which). The receptors shown here come from a woman between 25 and 40 years old who had been exposed to COVID-19. CDR3s include the opening cysteine and the closing phenylalanine or tryptophan.

CDR3: CASSPRVQSQDTQYF; J: TRBJ2-3; length: 15; V: TRBV18
CDR3: CASSMATGVYNQPQHF; J: TRBJ1-5; length: 16; V: TRBV19
CDR3: CASSVEQDYSHVQYF; J: TRBJ2-4; length: 15; V: TRBV9
CDR3: CASRLTGGGTDTQYF; J: TRBJ2-3; length: 15; V: TRBV2
CDR3: CASSTQQQGYYGYTF; J: TRBJ1-2; length: 15; V: TRBV19
CDR3: CASSSAETQYF; J: TRBJ2-5; length: 11; V: TRBV5-1
CDR3: CASRDMGTGEFGYTF; J: TRBJ1-2; length: 15; V: TRBV6-5
CDR3: CASSLRATGQLNTEAFF; J: TRBJ1-1; length: 17; V: TRBV27
CDR3: CAFQRGRWEKLFF; J: TRBJ1-4; length: 13; V: TRBV30
CDR3: CASSSQGLGTEAFF; J: TRBJ1-1; length: 14; V: TRBV7-3
CDR3: CSVEDPGVGYTF; J: TRBJ1-2; length: 12; V: TRBV29-1
CDR3: CASSLAMGGMGWDTQYF; J: TRBJ2-3; length: 17; V: TRBV11-2
CDR3: CAISGGQPINTGELFF; J: TRBJ2-2; length: 16; V: TRBV10-3
CDR3: CASSQGATGLSKQFF; J: TRBJ2-1; length: 15; V: TRBV3-1/TRBV3-2
CDR3: CASSFLQLTNTIYF; J: TRBJ1-3; length: 14; V: TRBV5-6
CDR3: CAWSVWGVAYGYTF; J: TRBJ1-2; length: 14; V: TRBV30
CDR3: CASSYRRASGNTIYF; J: TRBJ1-3; length: 15; V: TRBV6-5
CDR3: CSVAPQGVDVRVTMNTEAFF; J: TRBJ1-1; length: 20; V: TRBV29-1
CDR3: CASSGQVDTEAFF; J: TRBJ1-1; length: 13; V: TRBV5-1
CDR3: CATAKGGDNYEQYF; J: TRBJ2-7; length: 14; V: TRBV24-1
CDR3: CATSILGDPQGFRGEKLFF; J: TRBJ1-4; length: 19; V: TRBV15
CDR3: CASSGVGGSETQYF; J: TRBJ2-5; length: 14; V: TRBV2
CDR3: CASSLVVVSLSSYNSPLHF; J: TRBJ1-6; length: 19; V: TRBV5-1
CDR3: CASSPPGLLYEQYF; J: TRBJ2-7; length: 14; V: TRBV7-9
CDR3: CATSNNRHTEAFF; J: TRBJ1-1; length: 13; V: TRBV15
CDR3: CSASTGGDQPQHF; J: TRBJ1-5; length: 13; V: TRBV20-1
CDR3: CASSWDSYGYTF; J: TRBJ1-2; length: 12; V: TRBV5-1
CDR3: CASSPEGQITEAFF; J: TRBJ1-1; length: 14; V: TRBV13
CDR3: CASSVFPQAVEDTQYF; J: TRBJ2-3; length: 16; V: TRBV2
CDR3: CASSSRRPGEAFF; J: TRBJ1-1; length: 13; V: TRBV6-2/TRBV6-3
CDR3: CASSQQGGGNQPQHF; J: TRBJ1-5; length: 15; V: TRBV2